This TCR beta chain was documented in a study of blood T cell repertoires in COVID-19. On the study more broadly: Material from acute and convalescent COVID-19 was sourced from the United States, Italy and Spain. T cells, B-cell-depleted T cells, or PBMCs provided the cDNA or gDNA that served as material.

The CDR3 sequence is 13 residues long. V lost 4 bases and J lost 4, with 10 bases in between. In germline, CDR1 is SGDLS, CDR2 YYNGEE. Authors' methods: Amplification of reference gene primers provided the estimated nucleated cell counts. Measured with immunoSEQ multiplex PCR; TCRdb has only the in-frame clones, and not every one. The DNA gave D and trimming, while V, J and clone size come from that table. Of over 95,000 clones listed, approximately 81% are singletons. The specimen was peripheral blood. The chain carries TRBV9 and TRBJ2-3; unclear D gene. This TCR came from a man in his fifties or sixties with acute or convalescent COVID-19. CDR3 sequence reads: CASSPQVADTQYF. DNA for the CDR3: TGTGCCAGCAGCCCCCAGGTTGCAGATACGCAGTATTTT.